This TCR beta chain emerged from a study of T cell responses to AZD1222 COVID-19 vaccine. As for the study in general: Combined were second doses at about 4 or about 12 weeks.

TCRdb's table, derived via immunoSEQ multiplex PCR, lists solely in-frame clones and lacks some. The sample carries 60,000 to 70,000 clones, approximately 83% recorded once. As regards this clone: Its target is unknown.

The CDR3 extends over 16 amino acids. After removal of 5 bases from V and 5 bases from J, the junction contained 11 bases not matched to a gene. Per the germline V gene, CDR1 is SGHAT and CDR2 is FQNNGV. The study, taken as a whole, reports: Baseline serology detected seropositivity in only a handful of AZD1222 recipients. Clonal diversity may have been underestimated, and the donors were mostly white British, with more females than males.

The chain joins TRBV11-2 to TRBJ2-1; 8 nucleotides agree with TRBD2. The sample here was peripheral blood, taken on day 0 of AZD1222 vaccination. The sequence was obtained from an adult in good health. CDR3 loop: CASSRLGTSGNNEQFF. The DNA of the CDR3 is TGTGCCAGCAGCCGTCTCGGCACTAGCGGAAACAATGAGCAGTTCTTC.